This T cell receptor (beta chain) was sequenced in a study of T cell repertoires in cytomegalovirus infection. With V trimmed by 3 bases and J by 4 bases, 8 bases remained unmatched. The length of the CDR3 is 15 residues. Germline V lookup: CDR1 SGDLS, CDR2 YYNGEE. As regards this clonotype: The antigen remains unidentified.

TCRdb reprocessed the reads via MiXCR and lists one record per CDR3 protein. The table has 560,000 or so distinct CDR3 sequences, approximately 15% seen once. Findings and limits, study-wide: Identification of carriers of CMV plus the relevant HLA was performed using cumulative public TCR beta family frequency.

The receptor was isolated from a human donor in good health (CMV status not recorded). Some clones in this sample may be carry-over from other donors' samples. The sample consisted of CD8+ T cells from PBMCs. This chain uses TRBV9 with TRBJ1-1; 8 bases are shared with TRBD1. CDR3 nucleotide sequence: TGTGCCAGCAGCGGAACTACAGGGGGAGGCACTGAAGCTTTCTTT. This codes for CASSGTTGGGTEAFF. The full variable domain, its missing parts supplied by reference TRBV9 and TRBJ1-1, is DSGVTQTPKHLITATGQRVTLRCSPRSGDLSVYWYQQSLDQGLQFLIQYYNGEERAKGNILERFSAQQFPDLHSELNLSSLELGDSALYFCASSGTTGGGTEAFFGQGTRLTVV.